One sample yielded the 26 T cell receptor beta chains listed below, sequenced in a study of blood T cell repertoires in COVID-19. Sequencing used immunoSEQ multiplex PCR; TCRdb keeps in-frame clones, though not all of them. This table has 300,000 to 400,000 clones, more than 70% appearing once. Sequencing was done on a sample of peripheral blood. The receptors shown here come from a man aged 25-45 years with active or convalescent COVID-19.

This chain links TRBV30 with TRBJ1-5, with D maybe TRBD1 (5 bases). Germline values: CDR1 GTSNPN, CDR2 SVGIG (reference sequence). V was pared by 3 bases and J by 7 bases, with 10 bases between. The CDR3 length is 12 residues. The CDR3 nucleotides read TGTGCCTGGAGCGAGGGGAGGCAGCCCCAGCATTTT. The encoded protein is CAWSEGRQPQHF.

V usage is TRBV4-3 and J usage is TRBJ1-2; possible D gene TRBD1, 5 bases. V lost 4 bases, J lost 4 bases, and 19 bases lay in between. Germline values: CDR1 LGHNA, CDR2 YSLEER. This CDR3 region has 16 residues. The CDR3 region is CASSPAPGGRGYGYTF. DNA of the CDR3: TGCGCCAGCAGCCCTGCCCCGGGGGGTAGAGGCTATGGCTACACCTTC.

The rearrangement uses TRBV11-3 and TRBJ1-3, with unresolved D. Per germline, CDR1 SGHNT and CDR2 YENEEA. This CDR3 is built from 15 residues. Trimming removed 4 bases from V and 1 base from J, with 11 bases in between. The CDR3 spells CASSYPQRSGNTIYF. The DNA for the CDR3 is TGTGCCAGCAGCTACCCCCAGAGGTCTGGAAACACCATATATTTT.

V and J are TRBV7-3 and TRBJ2-1; 8 nucleotides agree with TRBD2. The J segment lost 7 bases and the V segment lost 3 bases, leaving 11 bases of the junction unmatched. The CDR3 is 16 residues long. Germline V gene data show CDR1 as SGHTA and CDR2 as FQGTGA. DNA of the CDR3: TGTGCCAGCAGCTTGCTGGCTAGCGGGTCGGGGAATGAGCAGTTCTTC. It is translated as CASSLLASGSGNEQFF.

This chain links TRBV28 with TRBJ2-3; 7 bases align to TRBD2. The CDR3 is made up of 19 amino acids. Losses at the gene ends were 1 base for V and 1 base for J; bases not matched to a gene: 14. Germline lookup yields CDR1 MDHEN and CDR2 SYDVKM. CDR3 bases: TGTGCCAGCAGTTTATCGGGGATCGGACTAGTGACGCGCACAGATACGCAGTATTTT. Its translation: CASSLSGIGLVTRTDTQYF.

CDR3 sequence reads: CASTSGLASNEQFF. The DNA of the CDR3 is TGTGCCAGTACCTCGGGACTAGCTTCCAATGAGCAGTTCTTC. The chain recombines TRBV19 with TRBJ2-1; 9 nucleotides agree with TRBD2. Germline V gene lookup returns CDR1 LNHDA and CDR2 SQIVND (reference sequence). This CDR3 is built from 14 residues. V trimming: 7 bases; J trimming: 6 bases; junction bases outside the gene matches: 7.

The genes are TRBV11-2 and TRBJ2-7, with 8 bases aligning to TRBD2. CDR1 is SGHAT, CDR2 FQNNGV, per germline. This CDR3 contains 14 residues. The ends lost 5 bases at V and 5 bases at J; junction bases unmatched: 8. CDR3: CASSTRLALDEQYF. In DNA form, the CDR3 reads TGTGCCAGCAGCACCAGACTAGCGCTCGACGAGCAGTACTTC.

This clone has a single count. The V call is TRBV7-8, the J call TRBJ1-3; 7 bases agree with TRBD1. The CDR3 runs to 19 residues. Germline V CDR1 and CDR2: SGHVS, FQNEAQ. V was pared by 5 bases and J by 0 bases, with 16 bases of the junction left unmatched. The CDR3, as DNA: TGTGCCAGCAGCGGGGGGCAGGGGGGAACACCCCTCTCTGGAAACACCATATATTTT. It is translated as CASSGGQGGTPLSGNTIYF.

The chain is built from TRBV5-5 and TRBJ1-5; a possible D gene is TRBD1 (5 bases). Trimming pared 4 bases from V and 0 bases from J, leaving 17 bases between. CDR3 length: 17 residues. Germline CDR1 and CDR2: SGHKS and YYEKEE (reference sequence). The CDR3 reads CASSPLPDSFSNQPQHF. In DNA form, the CDR3 reads TGTGCCAGCAGCCCTCTCCCCGACAGCTTTAGCAATCAGCCCCAGCATTTT.

For the CDR3, the DNA is TGTGCCAGCAGATACTCAGGGGCCCCTAACTATGGCTACACCTTC. Translated, it gives CASRYSGAPNYGYTF. The chain has TRBV7-2 and TRBJ1-2, with D perhaps matching TRBD1 (6 bases). Trimming took 6 bases from V and 0 from J, leaving 14 bases between them. CDR3 length: 15 amino acids. Germline-derived CDR1 and CDR2 are SGHTA and FQGNSA.

This chain links TRBV11-2 with TRBJ2-6; D is unresolved. The CDR3 has 19 residues. Per germline, CDR1 SGHAT and CDR2 FQNNGV. V was pared by 0 bases and J by 0 bases, with 15 bases between. The CDR3 sequence: CASSLDKTRFSSGANVLTF. CDR3 nucleotide sequence: TGTGCCAGCAGCTTAGATAAAACGAGGTTTAGCTCTGGGGCCAACGTCCTGACTTTC.

The rearrangement links TRBV7-2 to TRBJ1-3; tentative D call: TRBD1 (5 bases). The V and J ends lost 3 bases and 4 bases respectively, with 10 bases between them. The CDR3 loop spans 14 amino acids. Germline V lookup: CDR1 SGHTA, CDR2 FQGNSA. The CDR3 DNA reads TGTGCCAGCAGCTTCTCCCGGACAGGAAACACCATATATTTT. This codes for CASSFSRTGNTIYF. Full variable domain (remainder filled in from reference TRBV7-2 and TRBJ1-3): GAGVSQSPSNKVTEKGKDVELRCDPISGHTALYWYRQSLGQGLEFLIYFQGNSAPDKSGLPSDRFSAERTGGSVSTLTIQRTQQEDSAVYLCASSFSRTGNTIYFGEGSWLTVV.

V is TRBV28 and J is TRBJ2-6, with 8 bases matching TRBD1. CDR1 and CDR2 from the germline V gene are MDHEN and SYDVKM. The J segment lost 2 bases and the V segment lost 5 bases, leaving 8 bases of the junction unmatched. The CDR3 covers 17 residues. Here the CDR3 reads CASSPRTGRTGANVLTF. The CDR3 nucleotides are TGTGCCAGCAGTCCCCGGACAGGGAGAACTGGGGCCAACGTCCTGACTTTC. Together with reference TRBV28 and TRBJ2-6, the CDR3 gives the full variable domain: DVKVTQSSRYLVKRTGEKVFLECVQDMDHENMFWYRQDPGLGLRLIYFSYDVKMKEKGDIPEGYSVSREKKERFSLILESASTNQTSMYLCASSPRTGRTGANVLTFGAGSRLTVL.

The rearrangement links TRBV7-2 to TRBJ2-1; D ambiguous. Trimming removed 7 bases at V and 0 bases at J, with 7 bases between. The germline V gene has CDR1 SGHTA and CDR2 FQGNSA. CDR3 length: 13 amino acids. Here the CDR3 reads CASTPSSYNEQFF. DNA of the CDR3: TGTGCCAGCACCCCTAGCTCCTACAATGAGCAGTTCTTC. The full variable domain, its missing parts supplied by reference TRBV7-2 and TRBJ2-1, is GAGVSQSPSNKVTEKGKDVELRCDPISGHTALYWYRQSLGQGLEFLIYFQGNSAPDKSGLPSDRFSAERTGGSVSTLTIQRTQQEDSAVYLCASTPSSYNEQFFGPGTRLTVL.

Note on this clone: Additional DNA sequences in this sample encode the identical CDR3. J is TRBJ1-5 and V is TRBV6-6, with 8 bases lining up with TRBD1. The CDR3 contains 14 residues. Germline loops: CDR1 MNHNY, CDR2 SVGAGI (reference sequence). The J segment lost 0 bases and the V segment lost 8 bases, leaving 3 bases of the junction unmatched. The CDR3 coding sequence is TGTGCCAGCGGTACAGGGGGTAGCAATCAGCCCCAGCATTTT. Translation: CASGTGGSNQPQHF.

The chain recombines TRBV7-8 with TRBJ2-2, with 14 positions matching TRBD2. This CDR3 is built from 18 residues. Germline CDR1 is SGHVS and CDR2 is FQNEAQ. Trimming at V came to 5 bases and at J to 7 bases, leaving 12 bases not matched to a gene. This CDR3 reads CASSGRVGLAGVGGELFF. DNA of the CDR3: TGTGCCAGCAGCGGGAGGGTGGGACTAGCGGGAGTTGGCGGGGAGCTGTTTTTT.

V usage is TRBV5-1 and J usage is TRBJ1-2; no reliable D call. V lost 4 bases and J lost 1, with 14 bases in between. Germline lookup yields CDR1 SGHRS and CDR2 YFSETQ. CDR3 size: 15 residues. This CDR3 is CASSHDSGGNYGYTF. CDR3 DNA sequence: TGCGCCAGCAGCCACGACTCCGGAGGTAACTATGGCTACACCTTC.

The V gene is TRBV4-1, the J gene TRBJ2-6; 8 nucleotides line up with TRBD1. This CDR3 has 19 residues. Per the germline V gene, CDR1 is MGHRA and CDR2 is YSYEKL. J gave up 0 bases and V 1 base, and 8 bases lay outside the gene matches. The CDR3 bases are TGCGCCAGCAGCCAAGTATGGGACAGGTCAGGCTCTGGGGCCAACGTCCTGACTTTC. It yields the protein CASSQVWDRSGSGANVLTF.

The chain uses TRBV19 and TRBJ2-2; D is possibly TRBD2 (5 bases). V lost 2 bases, J lost 8 bases, and 6 bases lay in between. Germline CDR1 and CDR2: LNHDA and SQIVND (reference sequence). This CDR3 comprises 12 residues. CDR3 in amino acids: CASSITRGELFF. CDR3 sequence (DNA): TGTGCCAGTAGTATAACTAGAGGGGAGCTGTTTTTT.

This chain uses TRBV7-6 with TRBJ2-1, with 7 bases matching TRBD2. Germline CDR1 reads SGHVS; CDR2 reads FNYEAQ. Trimming at V came to 2 bases and at J to 4 bases, leaving 8 bases not matched to a gene. The CDR3 is made up of 16 amino acids. The CDR3 nucleotides read TGTGCCAGCAGCTTACGTTTTCTGCGGGAGTACAATGAGCAGTTCTTC. Its protein is CASSLRFLREYNEQFF.

This chain uses TRBV5-6 with TRBJ2-7; D might be TRBD1 (7 bases). Per the germline V gene, CDR1 is SGHDT and CDR2 is YYEEEE. This CDR3 has 14 residues. V dropped 5 bases and J dropped 0 bases, with 12 bases sitting between them. The DNA of the CDR3 is TGTGCCAGCAGGGCAGGGGGGAGCTCCTACGAGCAGTACTTC. Residues: CASRAGGSSYEQYF.

The chain links TRBV6-5 to TRBJ1-1, with D unresolved. Germline V CDR1 and CDR2: MNHEY, SVGAGI. The V end was cut by 4 bases, the J end by 4 bases, with 10 bases between. This CDR3 has 13 amino acids. The DNA of the CDR3 is TGTGCCAGCAGTTGGTCGGGGATCACTGAAGCTTTCTTT. This translates into CASSWSGITEAFF.

The chain joins TRBV29-1 to TRBJ2-3, with D perhaps TRBD1 (5 bases). This CDR3 is 14 amino acids long. The V gene lost 0 bases and the J gene lost 2 bases, with 9 bases spanning the gap. The germline V gene has CDR1 SQVTM and CDR2 ANQGSEA. The CDR3 coding sequence is TGCAGCGTTGAAGATCCACAGGCCACAGATACGCAGTATTTT. This encodes CSVEDPQATDTQYF.

The gene calls are TRBV28 and TRBJ2-7; 8 positions agree with TRBD1. Losses at the gene ends were 2 bases for V and 3 bases for J; bases not matched to a gene: 0. Per the germline V gene, CDR1 is MDHEN and CDR2 is SYDVKM. The CDR3 spans 13 residues. CDR3 nucleotide sequence: TGTGCCAGCAGTTTAGGACAGGGCTACGAGCAGTACTTC. This codes for CASSLGQGYEQYF. The variable domain in full, with the rest retrieved from reference TRBV28 and TRBJ2-7, is DVKVTQSSRYLVKRTGEKVFLECVQDMDHENMFWYRQDPGLGLRLIYFSYDVKMKEKGDIPEGYSVSREKKERFSLILESASTNQTSMYLCASSLGQGYEQYFGPGTRLTVT.

This chain connects TRBV6-6 to TRBJ2-5; D may be TRBD2 (6 bases). V lost 6 bases to trimming and J lost 3 bases, with 17 bases between them. This CDR3 is 15 amino acids long. Germline loops: CDR1 MNHNY, CDR2 SVGAGI (reference sequence). CDR3 residues: CASSRGNTGEETQYF. The CDR3 DNA reads TGTGCCAGCAGCCGCGGGAATACTGGGGAAGAGACCCAGTACTTC.

This clone was counted a single time. The chain links TRBV3-1 (or the pseudogene TRBV3-2) to TRBJ2-6; D remains ambiguous. V lost 1 base and J 0 bases, leaving 10 bases between the germline ends. CDR3 length: 17 amino acids. Looked up from germline, CDR1 is LGHDT and CDR2 is YNNKEL (reference sequence). CDR3 loop: CASSQVSRSSGANVLTF. CDR3 nucleotide sequence: TGTGCCAGCAGCCAAGTATCCCGGAGCTCTGGGGCCAACGTCCTGACTTTC.